One and the same sample provided the 19 T cell receptor beta chains below, sequenced in a study of blood T cell repertoires in COVID-19. Sequencing was performed with immunoSEQ multiplex PCR; in TCRdb, only in-frame clones are kept and a portion is missing. The data hold 250,000 or so clones, with roughly 80% observed a single time. The material sequenced was peripheral blood. Receptors originate from a woman between 18 and 30 years old with acute or convalescent COVID-19.

The chain has TRBV19 and TRBJ2-7; 10 nucleotides agree with TRBD1. V was pared by 4 bases and J by 2 bases, with 2 bases of the junction left unmatched. Per the germline V gene, CDR1 is LNHDA and CDR2 is SQIVND (reference sequence). The CDR3 is 14 amino acids. CDR3 bases: TGTGCCAGTAGTACCGGGACAGGGGCCTACGAGCAGTACTTC. It codes for CASSTGTGAYEQYF.

The V call is TRBV19, the J call TRBJ1-2; 7 bases align to TRBD1. CDR3 length equals 14 residues. The V gene's germline CDR1 is LNHDA and CDR2 SQIVND (reference sequence). Losses at the gene ends were 3 bases for V and 5 bases for J; bases not matched to a gene: 6. The CDR3: CASSIRGQAYGYTF. The CDR3 region has the DNA TGTGCCAGTAGTATCCGTGGACAGGCTTATGGCTACACCTTC.

The V call is TRBV2, the J call TRBJ1-1, with 7 bases matching TRBD1. CDR1 is SNHLY, CDR2 FYNNEI, per germline. The trim removed 7 bases at V and 4 bases at J, leaving 6 bases unmatched. This CDR3 has 13 amino acids. CDR3 nucleotides: TGTGCCAGCAACCCACAGGGGAGCACTGAAGCTTTCTTT. This codes for CASNPQGSTEAFF.

This chain joins TRBV11-3 and TRBJ2-1; 13 positions match TRBD2. The junction had 13 bases not matched to a gene; V was cut back by 5 bases and J by 9 bases. In germline, CDR1 is SGHNT, CDR2 YENEEA. The CDR3 totals 17 residues. This chain's CDR3 is CASSPQTSGRAIAEQFF. CDR3 coding DNA: TGTGCCAGCAGCCCCCAAACTAGCGGGAGGGCCATCGCTGAGCAGTTCTTC.

The rearrangement joins TRBV5-1 to TRBJ2-7, with TRBD1 matching 9 bases. Unmatched junction bases numbered 5, after V lost 4 bases and J lost 3 bases. Germline values: CDR1 SGHRS, CDR2 YFSETQ. The CDR3 runs 14 residues. The CDR3 here is CASSAGTGIYEQYF. As DNA, the CDR3 is TGCGCCAGCAGCGCCGGGACAGGGATCTACGAGCAGTACTTC.

This sequence joins TRBV6-2 or TRBV6-3 and TRBJ2-2; the match to TRBD1 covers 7 bases. V dropped 4 bases and J dropped 6; count of bases not matched to a gene: 5. Germline assignment: CDR1 MNHEY and CDR2 SVGEGT. The CDR3 extends over 14 amino acids. CDR3 sequence (DNA): TGTGCCAGCAGTTTGACAGGGAGCTCCGGGGAGCTGTTTTTT. This encodes CASSLTGSSGELFF.

The rearrangement joins TRBV5-4 to TRBJ2-4, with a possible D match to TRBD2 (5 bases). From germline, CDR1 is SGHNT and CDR2 YYREEE (reference sequence). The CDR3 sequence is 13 residues long. The V end was cut by 3 bases, the J end by 8 bases, with 12 bases between. CDR3: CASSWPLEDIQYF. Written as DNA, the CDR3 is TGTGCCAGCAGCTGGCCCCTGGAGGACATTCAGTACTTC.

CDR3 DNA: TGTGCCAGCAGCCAAGAATTACTAGCGGGAGGTTGGGAAGAGACCCAGTACTTC. Protein: CASSQELLAGGWEETQYF. The chain has TRBV3-1 (or the pseudogene TRBV3-2) and TRBJ2-5; the match to TRBD2 covers 12 bases. The CDR3 consists of 18 residues. Germline V gene data show CDR1 as LGHDT and CDR2 as YNNKEL (reference sequence). Trimming cost V 0 bases and J 3 bases; bases outside gene matches: 8.

The gene calls are TRBV19 and TRBJ2-6; a possible D gene is TRBD2 (5 bases). Looked up from germline, CDR1 is LNHDA and CDR2 is SQIVND (reference sequence). V was cut by 5 bases and J by 0 bases, with 11 bases left in between. This CDR3 comprises 16 residues. The CDR3 is CASSPRDFSGANVLTF. As DNA, the CDR3 is TGTGCCAGTAGTCCCCGGGATTTCTCTGGGGCCAACGTCCTGACTTTC.

The V and J genes are TRBV12-3 or TRBV12-4 and TRBJ1-1; D possibly corresponds to TRBD1 (5 bases). The CDR3 totals 13 residues. Trimming took 3 bases from V and 11 from J, leaving 16 bases between them. CDR3 coding DNA: TGTGCCAGCAGTTTCGGGGGAAGTTGGGATGCTTTCTTT. Residues: CASSFGGSWDAFF.

In this sample, this clone turned up many times. The chain employs TRBV11-2 and TRBJ2-3; D possibly corresponds to TRBD1 (6 bases). The CDR3 is made up of 17 amino acids. The germline CDR1 and CDR2 sequences are SGHAT and FQNNGV. Trimming stripped 1 base from V and 3 bases from J, with 17 bases between. CDR3: CASSLGVLVGGTDTQYF. CDR3 bases: TGTGCCAGCAGCTTAGGAGTATTGGTAGGGGGTACAGATACGCAGTATTTT. Looking up the rest from reference TRBV11-2 and TRBJ2-3 gives the full variable domain: EAGVAQSPRYKIIEKRQSVAFWCNPISGHATLYWYQQILGQGPKLLIQFQNNGVVDDSQLPKDRFSAERLKGVDSTLKIQPAKLEDSAVYLCASSLGVLVGGTDTQYFGPGTRLTVL.

The rearrangement links TRBV4-1 to TRBJ1-2; 7 nucleotides align to TRBD1. Germline V gene lookup returns CDR1 MGHRA and CDR2 YSYEKL. Trimming removed 4 bases from V and 5 bases from J; junction bases left unmatched: 13. The CDR3 sequence is 16 residues long. CDR3 sequence reads: CASSPGEQGKEYGYTF. The DNA of the CDR3 is TGCGCCAGCAGCCCCGGAGAACAGGGGAAAGAGTATGGCTACACCTTC.

J is TRBJ2-5 and V is TRBV2; D is possibly TRBD2 (5 bases). The CDR3 extends over 14 amino acids. Trimming took off 4 bases at V and 3 bases at J, with 12 bases between the two ends. Germline lookup yields CDR1 SNHLY and CDR2 FYNNEI. The CDR3 here is CASSAVAGEETQYF. CDR3 DNA sequence: TGTGCCAGCAGTGCGGTGGCGGGCGAAGAGACCCAGTACTTC.

The rearrangement links TRBV27 to TRBJ2-3; D may be TRBD1 (6 bases). The CDR3 runs 15 residues. V lost 6 bases, J lost 6 bases, and 19 bases lay in between. Germline CDR1 and CDR2: MNHEY and SMNVEV (reference sequence). The DNA for the CDR3 is TGTGCCAGCAGCGGACAGAGGGCAGGCTTGGATACGCAGTATTTT. As protein: CASSGQRAGLDTQYF.

This clone was observed a single time. The rearrangement joins TRBV28 to TRBJ1-1; D may be TRBD1 (5 bases). The V end was cut by 0 bases, the J end by 4 bases, with 9 bases between. CDR3 length equals 14 residues. Germline V gene data show CDR1 as MDHEN and CDR2 as SYDVKM. CDR3 protein: CASSLWPGGTEAFF. Written as DNA, the CDR3 is TGTGCCAGCAGTTTATGGCCGGGGGGCACTGAAGCTTTCTTT.

The chain carries TRBV6-5 and TRBJ2-7; D gene ambiguous. The CDR3 sequence is 14 residues long. The germline V gene encodes CDR1 MNHEY and CDR2 SVGAGI. The V end was cut by 0 bases, the J end by 6 bases, with 12 bases between. CDR3 DNA: TGTGCCAGCAGTTACTCCTACGACACTGTCGAGCAGTACTTC. Amino acids: CASSYSYDTVEQYF.

The chain uses TRBV29-1 and TRBJ2-5; D unclear. Germline V lookup: CDR1 SQVTM, CDR2 ANQGSEA. Deletions cut 6 bases from V and 3 bases from J, with 8 bases between. CDR3 size: 11 residues. The CDR3 is CSVEKEETQYF. The CDR3 DNA reads as TGCAGCGTCGAGAAAGAAGAGACCCAGTACTTC.

This clone occurred once. The V and J genes are TRBV30 and TRBJ2-7; 7 bases match TRBD2. CDR1 is GTSNPN, CDR2 SVGIG, per germline (reference sequence). With 3 bases clipped from V and 2 bases from J, the junction kept 16 bases outside the gene matches. CDR3 length: 17 residues. The CDR3 region has the DNA TGTGCCTGGAGCGGGGAGAAACTTAGCGGGCAAGCCTACGAGCAGTACTTC. Its protein product is CAWSGEKLSGQAYEQYF.

The chain joins TRBV5-1 to TRBJ2-2, with 11 positions matching TRBD2. The length of the CDR3 is 16 residues. The V gene's germline CDR1 is SGHRS and CDR2 YFSETQ. The ends lost 6 bases at V and 3 bases at J; junction bases unmatched: 7. This chain's CDR3 is CASTPLAGADTGELFF. The CDR3 DNA reads as TGCGCCAGCACCCCACTAGCGGGAGCAGACACCGGGGAGCTGTTTTTT.